This T cell receptor beta chain comes out of a study of blood T cell repertoires in COVID-19. Study context: The analysed material was cDNA or gDNA that came from T cells, B-cell-depleted T cells, or PBMCs.

The CDR3 sequence is 15 residues long. V shed 0 bases, J shed 4 bases, and the junction held 7 bases outside the gene matches. Germline V gives CDR1 SGHKS, CDR2 YYEKEE (reference sequence). Seattle patients were enrolled during active infection and followed longitudinally. Authors' methods: Reference gene primers were amplified, and this amplification served to estimate nucleated cell counts. This table comes from immunoSEQ multiplex PCR, and its TCRdb copy is limited to in-frame clones, with some not included. V, J and clone size are those of that table, while D and trimming were read from the DNA. The repertoire holds 180,000 or so clones, with around 85% as singletons.

The sequence was obtained from a person between 70 and 80 years old with COVID-19, enrolled during active disease. Sequenced material: peripheral blood. The genes are TRBV5-5 and TRBJ2-7, with TRBD1 identical over 7 bases. This chain's CDR3 is CASSLGFDREYEQYF. CDR3 sequence (DNA): TGTGCCAGCAGCTTGGGCTTTGACAGGGAATACGAGCAGTACTTC. The full variable domain, rest sourced from reference TRBV5-5 and TRBJ2-7, is DAGVTQSPTHLIKTRGQQVTLRCSPISGHKSVSWYQQVLGQGPQFIFQYYEKEERGRGNFPDRFSARQFPNYSSELNVNALLLGDSALYLCASSLGFDREYEQYFGPGTRLTVT.